This T cell receptor (beta chain) comes out of a study of blood T cell repertoires in COVID-19. Study at large: Sample material is recorded as cDNA or gDNA derived from T cells, B-cell-depleted T cells, or PBMCs.

Recruits, aged about 18 to 95 years, lived in 24 US areas. Clinical histories supplied by participants themselves formed the basis of cohort assignment. Donors in Cohort 3 who had recovered were those with two negative PCRs, healthcare professional clearance, or resolution of their symptoms. Deletions cut 4 bases from V and 0 bases from J, with 6 bases between. The CDR3 runs 13 residues. Germline CDR1 is LGHDT and CDR2 is YNNKEL (reference sequence). The method was immunoSEQ multiplex PCR; TCRdb's version includes in-frame clones alone and lacks a portion of them. The data hold 150,000 to 200,000 clones, with roughly nine tenths observed a single time.

This sequence joins TRBV3-1 (or the pseudogene TRBV3-2) and TRBJ1-1; no definite D call. The sample was PBMCs or T cells enriched from blood (not recorded which). This receptor was taken from a woman aged 45-65 years who had recovered from COVID-19. The CDR3 here is CASSRTVNTEAFF. The DNA of the CDR3 is TGTGCCAGCAGCCGAACAGTGAACACTGAAGCTTTCTTT.